This entry lists 19 T cell receptor beta chains sequenced from one sample in a study of shared clonotypes between healthy human individuals. Sequencing was performed with immunoSEQ multiplex PCR; in TCRdb, only in-frame clones are kept and a portion is missing. This repertoire shows about 1.1 million clones, about 84% found once; its top ten account for 0.55% to 0.7%. Material for sequencing was memory CD4+ T cells from PBMCs. Subset described: CD45RA-negative fraction. The receptors shown here come from a young man in good health. Some clones in this sample may be carry-over from other donors' samples.

This clone showed up many times. In DNA, the CDR3 is TGCGCCAGCAGCCTCGGGACAGGGGCCTACGAGCAGTACTTC. It yields the protein CASSLGTGAYEQYF. The V and J genes are TRBV4-1 and TRBJ2-7, with 10 positions matching TRBD1. V was pared by 4 bases and J by 2 bases, with 2 bases of the junction left unmatched. There are 14 residues in the CDR3. Germline V gene sequence: CDR1 MGHRA, CDR2 YSYEKL.

The chain recombines TRBV5-1 with TRBJ1-3, with D hard to call. CDR1 and CDR2 from the germline V gene are SGHRS and YFSETQ. Trimming left V 2 bases short and J 0 bases short, with 12 bases between. The CDR3 sequence is 16 residues long. CDR3 protein: CASSFTAALSGNTIYF. The CDR3 nucleotides read TGCGCCAGCAGCTTCACGGCGGCCCTCTCTGGAAACACCATATATTTT.

This chain connects TRBV7-3 to TRBJ2-3; 8 nucleotides line up with TRBD2. V gave up 6 bases and J gave up 4 bases; unmatched junction bases: 3. Germline CDR1 SGHTA, CDR2 FQGTGA. CDR3 length: 13 residues. CDR3 residues: CASRAGVSDTQYF. In DNA form, the CDR3 reads TGTGCCAGCAGAGCGGGAGTGTCAGATACGCAGTATTTT.

The J gene is TRBJ2-1, the V gene TRBV5-6, with D unclear. CDR3 size: 13 residues. Trimming stripped 4 bases from V and 7 bases from J, with 12 bases between. Germline CDR1 and CDR2: SGHDT and YYEEEE. The CDR3 sequence is CASSVRGVNEQFF. The CDR3 DNA reads as TGTGCCAGCAGCGTGCGCGGCGTTAATGAGCAGTTCTTC. The whole variable domain, remainder taken from reference TRBV5-6 and TRBJ2-1, is DAGVTQSPTHLIKTRGQQVTLRCSPKSGHDTVSWYQQALGQGPQFIFQYYEEEERQRGNFPDRFSGHQFPNYSSELNVNALLLGDSALYLCASSVRGVNEQFFGPGTRLTVL.

The rearrangement uses TRBV9 and TRBJ2-7, with D possibly being TRBD1 (6 bases). In germline, CDR1 is SGDLS, CDR2 YYNGEE. The V and J ends lost 4 bases and 2 bases respectively, with 13 bases between them. This CDR3 contains 14 residues. In DNA, the CDR3 is TGTGCCAGCAGCCTGACAGGATCTACCTACGAGCAGTACTTC. Translation: CASSLTGSTYEQYF.

Remarks on this clone: This may come from a read error, since a much larger clone is one base off. At the DNA level, this CDR3 is encoded by other sequences in the same sample as well. The chain uses TRBV28 and TRBJ2-3; D not resolved. CDR3 length: 15 residues. V was shortened by 8 bases and J by 2 bases, with 17 bases between the two germline ends. CDR1 and CDR2 (germline): MDHEN, SYDVKM. The CDR3 sequence is CASFPGVQPTDTQYF. In nucleotides, the CDR3 is TGTGCCAGCTTCCCTGGGGTCCAGCCCACAGATACGCAGTATTTT. The variable domain in full, with the rest retrieved from reference TRBV28 and TRBJ2-3, is DVKVTQSSRYLVKRTGEKVFLECVQDMDHENMFWYRQDPGLGLRLIYFSYDVKMKEKGDIPEGYSVSREKKERFSLILESASTNQTSMYLCASFPGVQPTDTQYFGPGTRLTVL.

The J gene is TRBJ1-1, the V gene TRBV18, with a tentative D call TRBD1 (5 bases). This CDR3 is 16 amino acids long. Trimming removed 6 bases at V and 0 bases at J, with 17 bases between. Germline V gives CDR1 KGHSH, CDR2 LQKENI. In DNA, the CDR3 is TGTGCCAGCTCCCCCCAGGGCATGGGGGTGAACACTGAAGCTTTCTTT. It translates to CASSPQGMGVNTEAFF. Full variable domain (outside the CDR3, taken from reference TRBV18 and TRBJ1-1): NAGVMQNPRHLVRRRGQEARLRCSPMKGHSHVYWYRQLPEEGLKFMVYLQKENIIDESGMPKERFSAEFPKEGPSILRIQQVVRGDSAAYFCASSPQGMGVNTEAFFGQGTRLTVV.

This chain uses TRBV2 with TRBJ2-1; TRBD2 matches at 12 bases. The junction had 7 bases not matched to a gene; V was cut back by 7 bases and J by 6 bases. CDR3 length: 15 residues. Germline values: CDR1 SNHLY, CDR2 FYNNEI. CDR3 in amino acids: CASKSTSGRANEQFF. DNA of the CDR3: TGTGCCAGCAAATCGACTAGCGGGAGAGCCAATGAGCAGTTCTTC.

Only one count was recorded for this clone. This rearrangement joins TRBV9 to TRBJ1-1; 8 bases agree with TRBD1. The CDR3 is 16 amino acids. The junction had 11 bases not matched to a gene; V was cut back by 2 bases and J by 5 bases. CDR1 and CDR2 from the germline V gene are SGDLS and YYNGEE. CDR3 sequence (DNA): TGTGCCAGCAGCGTCTCCATACAGGGGGGTTGGACTGAAGCTTTCTTT. It specifies CASSVSIQGGWTEAFF.

The J gene is TRBJ1-1, the V gene TRBV7-3; D call uncertain. V gave up 3 bases and J gave up 5 bases, with 10 bases separating them. Germline CDR1 SGHTA, CDR2 FQGTGA. The CDR3 extends over 13 amino acids. CDR3 region: CASSLGLGTEAFF. The CDR3 DNA is TGTGCCAGCAGCTTGGGGTTGGGTACTGAAGCTTTCTTT.

This clone was recorded once. This chain links TRBV6-5 with TRBJ1-1; D possibly corresponds to TRBD1 (6 bases). There are 13 residues in the CDR3. Germline lookup yields CDR1 MNHEY and CDR2 SVGAGI. V lost 6 bases and J lost 4, with 12 bases in between. The DNA of the CDR3 is TGTGCCAGCAGCCCAGGGGTTCGCACTGAAGCTTTCTTT. Translation gives CASSPGVRTEAFF.

CDR3 nucleotides: TGTGCCAGTACCTCGACGGGAGGGAATAGCAATCAGCCCCAGCATTTT. Translated, it gives CASTSTGGNSNQPQHF. This chain uses TRBV19 with TRBJ1-5; D remains unclear. CDR3 length equals 16 residues. The V and J ends lost 7 bases and 0 bases respectively, with 16 bases between them. Germline lookup yields CDR1 LNHDA and CDR2 SQIVND (reference sequence). The whole variable domain, remainder taken from reference TRBV19 and TRBJ1-5, is DGGITQSPKYLFRKEGQNVTLSCEQNLNHDAMYWYRQDPGQGLRLIYYSQIVNDFQKGDIAEGYSVSREKKESFPLTVTSAQKNPTAFYLCASTSTGGNSNQPQHFGDGTRLSIL.

The V call is TRBV11-2, the J call TRBJ2-7; 11 nucleotides match TRBD2. Germline-derived CDR1 and CDR2 are SGHAT and FQNNGV. Germline trimming cut 4 bases from V and 3 bases from J; bases unmatched to any gene: 11. The CDR3 is 17 amino acids. The CDR3 loop is CASSSSITSGRGYEQYF. CDR3 DNA sequence: TGTGCCAGCAGCTCCTCCATAACTAGCGGGAGAGGCTACGAGCAGTACTTC.

This chain uses TRBV28 with TRBJ2-7; D remains unclear. This CDR3 is 15 amino acids long. CDR1 and CDR2 from the germline V gene are MDHEN and SYDVKM. Trimming shortened V by 5 bases and J by 1 base, and 15 bases separated the two germline ends. The CDR3 sequence: CASSTHSLLSYEQYF. DNA of the CDR3: TGTGCCAGCAGTACCCACTCTCTACTATCCTACGAGCAGTACTTC.

The rearrangement links TRBV14 to TRBJ2-3; D is undetermined. The germline V and J ends were trimmed by 2 bases and 9 bases, with 6 bases remaining between them. This CDR3 has 11 amino acids. Germline CDR1 is SGHDN and CDR2 is FVKESK. The CDR3 loop reads CASSQLGTQYF. CDR3 nucleotide sequence: TGTGCCAGCAGCCAACTGGGCACGCAGTATTTT.

The chain joins TRBV18 to TRBJ2-4; no reliable D call. V lost 3 bases and J lost 2, with 11 bases in between. The CDR3 is 15 residues long. Germline CDR1 is KGHSH and CDR2 is LQKENI. This CDR3 is CASSPLTQSKNIQYF. The CDR3 nucleotides are TGTGCCAGCTCACCCCTTACCCAATCCAAAAACATTCAGTACTTC.

This chain uses TRBV28 with TRBJ2-6; D is ambiguous. CDR1 and CDR2 (germline): MDHEN, SYDVKM. The CDR3 is 15 residues long. The germline V and J ends were trimmed by 8 bases and 5 bases, with 16 bases remaining between them. The CDR3 region has the DNA TGTGCCAGCCACCCCTCGCTGGTTCGGGCCAACGTCCTGACTTTC. Translating it yields CASHPSLVRANVLTF.

The rearrangement uses TRBV5-1 and TRBJ1-4; TRBD1 matches 7 bases. Per germline, CDR1 SGHRS and CDR2 YFSETQ. There are 15 residues in the CDR3. J lost 4 bases, V lost 4 bases, and 7 bases had no gene match. In DNA, the CDR3 is TGCGCCAGCAGCGCCGGGACAGACCGTAATGAAAAACTGTTTTTT. Translating gives CASSAGTDRNEKLFF. The full variable domain, rest sourced from reference TRBV5-1 and TRBJ1-4, is KAGVTQTPRYLIKTRGQQVTLSCSPISGHRSVSWYQQTPGQGLQFLFEYFSETQRNKGNFPGRFSGRQFSNSRSEMNVSTLELGDSALYLCASSAGTDRNEKLFFGSGTQLSVL.

The rearrangement joins TRBV6-6 to TRBJ2-1, with D perhaps matching TRBD1 (5 bases). The V gene's germline CDR1 is MNHNY and CDR2 SVGAGI (reference sequence). V was cut by 5 bases and J by 0 bases, with 14 bases left in between. This CDR3 spans 16 amino acids. CDR3 nucleotides: TGTGCCAGCAGTGGGATAACAGGATACTCCTACAATGAGCAGTTCTTC. Amino acids: CASSGITGYSYNEQFF.